A single TCR beta chain is shown here with its context. In the study's own analysis: Amplification of reference gene primers was used by the study to estimate nucleated cell counts. Using immunoSEQ multiplex PCR, the repertoire was profiled, and TCRdb retains in-frame clones only, with some absent. Clonal size and the V and J genes are those of that table, whereas D and trimming came from the DNA. The sample consists of about 160,000 clones, 88% of them appearing once. This CDR3 has 16 residues. The V segment lost 1 base and the J segment 3 bases; nucleotides outside the gene matches: 8. Germline CDR1 SGHKS, CDR2 YYEKEE (reference sequence). These data belong to a study of blood T cell repertoires in COVID-19. Participant ages covered roughly 18 to 89 years across about 25 US areas. Cohort assignment relied on participant-reported clinical history.

This receptor was taken from a woman aged 50 to 60 who had recovered from COVID-19. The sequenced sample consisted of PBMCs or T cells enriched from blood (not recorded which). V and J are TRBV5-5 and TRBJ2-7, with TRBD1 identical over 9 bases. The DNA of the CDR3 is TGTGCCAGCAGCTTGCTGGGGACAGGGACAAGCTACGAGCAGTACTTC. Translation: CASSLLGTGTSYEQYF.